Listed below are T cell receptor beta chains from one sample, sequenced in a study of blood T cell repertoires in COVID-19. Method: immunoSEQ multiplex PCR; TCRdb's copy keeps in-frame clones and lacks some. Of around 230,000 clones in the sample, around 85% were seen once. The sample taken for sequencing was peripheral blood. Receptor source: a man aged 50 or older with COVID-19, enrolled during active disease. CDR3s include the opening cysteine and the closing phenylalanine or tryptophan. Each record gives: V gene, J gene, clone size, D gene, CDR3 DNA, CDR3 protein. D genes are given only for firm matches. Size is omitted from some rows. Given values are once, few, many or a class for expanded clones.

TRBV12-5	TRBJ2-1	NA	TRBD2	TGTGCTAGTGGACCCGGGGGGGCAGGCTACAATGAGCAGTTCTTC	CASGPGGAGYNEQFF
TRBV19	TRBJ1-6	NA	TRBD1	TGTGCCAGTAGTACTACAGGGGGCGCTTCACCCCTCCACTTT	CASSTTGGASPLHF
TRBV9	TRBJ2-2	NA	TRBD2	TGTGCCAGCAGCGTACGTCGGGGGGGCACCGGGGAGCTGTTTTTT	CASSVRRGGTGELFF
TRBV28	TRBJ2-3	NA	TRBD2	TGTGCCAGCAGTCTCGGACTAGCGGGGGGGACTAGCACAGATACGCAGTATTTT	CASSLGLAGGTSTDTQYF
TRBV4-1	TRBJ2-7	NA	TRBD1	TGCGCCAGCAGATCGGGACAGTGCATGACCTACGAGCAGTACTTC	CASRSGQCMTYEQYF
TRBV5-1	TRBJ2-2	NA	NA	TGCGCCAGCAGCCCCGGACAGAACACCGGGGAGCTGTTTTTT	CASSPGQNTGELFF
TRBV9	TRBJ1-3	NA	NA	TGTGCCAGCAGCGTAGCAGAACAGGGAGAAAACACCATATATTTT	CASSVAEQGENTIYF
TRBV7-7	TRBJ2-7	NA	NA	TGTGCTAGCAACCTACTAGCTGGGTACGAGCAGTACTTC	CASNLLAGYEQYF
TRBV3-1/TRBV3-2	TRBJ2-2	NA	NA	TGTGCCAGCAGCCAAGTCGCACAGGGCACGAACACCGGGGAGCTGTTTTTT	CASSQVAQGTNTGELFF
TRBV21-1	TRBJ1-6	NA	NA	TGTGCCAGCAGCAAAGCGGTCGGCACAGCATACAATTCACCCCTCCACTTT	CASSKAVGTAYNSPLHF
TRBV5-6	TRBJ2-2	NA	NA	TGTGCCAGCAGCTTGTCCTCCGGGGAGCTGTTTTTT	CASSLSSGELFF
TRBV6-1	TRBJ1-6	NA	TRBD1	TGTGCCAGCAGTGAAGGAAAATATACGGGACAGGGGCTTATGAGCTATAATTCACCCCTCCACTTT	CASSEGKYTGQGLMSYNSPLHF
TRBV4-2	TRBJ2-3	NA	NA	TGTGCCAGCAGCCAAGAAAGGGCGGGGGCCTTCACAGATACGCAGTATTTT	CASSQERAGAFTDTQYF
TRBV5-1	TRBJ1-2	NA	NA	TGCGCCAGCAGCCCCGGACAGGGCTACACCTTC	CASSPGQGYTF
TRBV15	TRBJ1-6	once	NA	TGTGCCACCAGCAGAGTAAGGCAGGGGAGAAGTGCCTATAATTCACCCCTCCACTTT	CATSRVRQGRSAYNSPLHF
TRBV7-8	TRBJ2-2	NA	TRBD2	TGTGCCAGCAGCTCGGAGGGACTAGCGGTTACCGGGGAGCTGTTTTTT	CASSSEGLAVTGELFF
TRBV4-1	TRBJ2-7	NA	NA	TGCGCCAGCAGCCCCGCCTCGGGACACTCCTACGAGCAGTACTTC	CASSPASGHSYEQYF
TRBV6-5	TRBJ1-1	NA	TRBD1	TGTGCCAGCAGTAGACGGGACAGGGGGAACACTGAAGCTTTCTTT	CASSRRDRGNTEAFF
TRBV25-1	TRBJ2-5	NA	TRBD2	TGTGCCAGCAGTGAATACGGGGTAGCGGGGGGGCGAGAGACCCAGTACTTC	CASSEYGVAGGRETQYF
TRBV18	TRBJ1-2	NA	TRBD1	TGTGCCAGCTCACCCGACAGGGCTTTTAATGGCTACACCTTC	CASSPDRAFNGYTF
TRBV6-2/TRBV6-3	TRBJ1-2	NA	NA	TGTGCCAGCAGTTACTTAAACTATGGCTACACCTTC	CASSYLNYGYTF
TRBV7-9	TRBJ2-2	NA	TRBD1	TGTGCCAGCAGCCCCAGGACAGGGTTTTTCACCGGGGAGCTGTTTTTT	CASSPRTGFFTGELFF
TRBV11-1	TRBJ2-3	NA	NA	TGTGCCAGCAGCTTTAGGGGCAGCCCTAGCACAGATACGCAGTATTTT	CASSFRGSPSTDTQYF
TRBV2	TRBJ2-7	few	NA	TGTGCCAGCCCTCCCAGGCGCGGCGGGGACTACGAGCAGTACTTC	CASPPRRGGDYEQYF
TRBV6-1	TRBJ1-2	NA	NA	TGTGCCAGCAGTGAAGACAGGAACTATGGCTACACCTTC	CASSEDRNYGYTF
TRBV30	TRBJ2-3	NA	TRBD2	TGTGCCTGGAGCGGACTAGCGGGGGCCCTCCGCACAGATACGCAGTATTTT	CAWSGLAGALRTDTQYF
TRBV9	TRBJ1-2	few	TRBD1	TGTGCCAGCAGCGTAACAGGGGGTGGCTACACCTTC	CASSVTGGGYTF
TRBV18	TRBJ2-6	NA	TRBD2	TGTGCCAGCTCACCACCGACTAGCGGGGCTGGGGCCAACGTCCTGACTTTC	CASSPPTSGAGANVLTF
TRBV10-2	TRBJ1-1	NA	TRBD1	TGCGCCAGCAGTGATATTTGGACAGGGGCCCCGAACACTGAAGCTTTCTTT	CASSDIWTGAPNTEAFF
TRBV7-9	TRBJ2-3	NA	NA	TGTGCCAGCAGCACAGAGGGTGGGGTAGGCGGGCAGTATTTT	CASSTEGGVGGQYF
TRBV21-1	TRBJ2-7	NA	NA	TGTGCCAGCAGCAGAACACAGGGATACGAGCAGTACTTC	CASSRTQGYEQYF
TRBV24-1	TRBJ2-3	NA	NA	TGTGCCACCAGTGCCCTTGGGGCTCCAAGCACAGATACGCAGTATTTT	CATSALGAPSTDTQYF
TRBV7-2	TRBJ2-3	NA	NA	TGTGCCAGCAGCTCGTTTACTACCACAGATACGCAGTATTTT	CASSSFTTTDTQYF
TRBV11-1	TRBJ2-1	NA	NA	TGTGCCAGCAGTCAGGGGCGGCAGCCGATCAATGAGCAGTTCTTC	CASSQGRQPINEQFF
TRBV11-2	TRBJ2-6	NA	TRBD2	TGTGCCAGCAGCTTATGGGGGGGAGAGGCCAACGTCCTGACTTTC	CASSLWGGEANVLTF
TRBV28	TRBJ2-7	NA	TRBD1	TGTGCCAGCAGTCAACCTCTGGGACAGGCAATCTACGAGCAGTACTTC	CASSQPLGQAIYEQYF
TRBV2	TRBJ2-3	NA	NA	TGTGCCAGCCGGGGAGGCAGGGTTGGCACAGATACGCAGTATTTT	CASRGGRVGTDTQYF
TRBV9	TRBJ1-4	NA	NA	TGTGCCAGCAGCGTAGATCTGAATGAAAAACTGTTTTTT	CASSVDLNEKLFF
TRBV11-1	TRBJ1-1	NA	NA	TGTGCCAGCAGCTTAGGAGCTCATAATGAAGCTTTCTTT	CASSLGAHNEAFF
TRBV6-5	TRBJ2-3	NA	NA	TGTGCCAGCAAAGACTCAAGGGGGACCTCAGATACGCAGTATTTT	CASKDSRGTSDTQYF
TRBV28	TRBJ1-6	NA	NA	TGTGCCAGCAGTTTCCGGGGAAATTCACCCCTCCACTTT	CASSFRGNSPLHF
TRBV5-6	TRBJ1-2	NA	NA	TGTGCCAGCAGCGGACCGAGGGATGGCTACACCTTC	CASSGPRDGYTF
TRBV3-1/TRBV3-2	TRBJ2-5	NA	TRBD2	TGTGCCAGCAGCCAAGTCGTTACAGCGGGGGTGCGAGAGACCCAGTACTTC	CASSQVVTAGVRETQYF
TRBV14	TRBJ1-4	NA	TRBD1	TGTGCCAGCAGCCACCCAGGGGGAGAAAAACTGTTTTTT	CASSHPGGEKLFF
TRBV25-1	TRBJ2-5	NA	TRBD2	TGTGCCAGCAGTGAGTTAGCGGGGGGTGAGACCCAGTACTTC	CASSELAGGETQYF